This TCR beta chain came from a study of cytotoxic CD8 clonotypes in ibrutinib-treated CLL. Study at large: Timing of response sample collection was a median roughly twelve months after treatment start, with a range of 6 to 36.

Clones were read by immunoSEQ multiplex PCR, and TCRdb kept only the in-frame ones, dropping some. The table includes about 140,000 clones, approximately 90% detected once. This CDR3 has 14 residues. Germline loops: CDR1 SGHTA, CDR2 FQGTGA. J was trimmed by 5 bases and V by 4 bases; bases with no gene match: 3. The specimen was PBMCs, collected after 12 months of ibrutinib treatment. This TCR was recovered from a human donor with chronic lymphocytic leukemia. The J gene is TRBJ2-1, the V gene TRBV7-3, with TRBD2 matching over 9 bases. In DNA, the CDR3 is TGTGCCAGCAGCTCTCCTAGCGGGGACAATGAGCAGTTCTTC. Translated, it gives CASSSPSGDNEQFF.